These 23 T cell receptor beta chains were sequenced from one sample in a study of T cells after yellow fever vaccination. TCRdb fed the 5' RACE reads into MiXCR, producing one record per CDR3 protein. The table includes under 600,000 distinct CDR3 sequences, about 13% detected once. The starting material was PBMCs, obtained on the day of the yellow fever booster vaccination. The origin of the receptors is a young man who received the YFV17D yellow fever vaccine.

This clonotype has more than one count but fewer than ten. The chain has TRBV6-5 and TRBJ2-5, with D tentatively TRBD1 (7 bases). The germline V gene encodes CDR1 MNHEY and CDR2 SVGAGI. V was cut by 6 bases and J by 9 bases, with 23 bases left in between. This CDR3 spans 15 amino acids. CDR3 DNA sequence: TGTGCCAGCAGCTACGGGGGACAGCCCCAAGGGGCCCAGTACTTC. The encoded protein is CASSYGGQPQGAQYF.

There are a few counts of this clonotype. The chain is built from TRBV5-4 and TRBJ2-2; 9 nucleotides agree with TRBD1. Losses at the gene ends were 0 bases for V and 6 bases for J; bases not matched to a gene: 3. The CDR3 has 15 residues. In germline, CDR1 is SGHNT, CDR2 YYREEE (reference sequence). The CDR3 reads CASSLGQGGPGELFF. The DNA for the CDR3 is TGTGCCAGCAGCTTGGGACAGGGGGGGCCCGGGGAGCTGTTTTTT.

This clonotype was observed at least ten times. This chain uses TRBV5-4 with TRBJ2-6; D tentatively reads TRBD1 or TRBD2 (5 bases each). V was pared by 10 bases and J by 0 bases, with 17 bases between. The CDR3 is 16 residues long. Germline V gene sequence: CDR1 SGHNT, CDR2 YYREEE (reference sequence). The CDR3 region has the DNA TGTGCCGGGACCTCACTAGGGAGCTCTGGGGCCAACGTCCTGACTTTC. It translates to CAGTSLGSSGANVLTF.

The V call is TRBV6-6, the J call TRBJ2-5; D ambiguous. In germline, CDR1 is MNHNY, CDR2 SVGAGI (reference sequence). V was clipped by 7 bases and J by 7 bases, with 16 bases between them. The CDR3 extends over 13 amino acids. Here the CDR3 reads CASTGSGTTTQYF. The CDR3 DNA follows: TGTGCCAGCACAGGATCGGGTACGACGACCCAGTACTTC.

This clonotype was counted many times. V usage is TRBV7-2 and J usage is TRBJ2-1; D is possibly TRBD2 (5 bases). Per the germline V gene, CDR1 is SGHTA and CDR2 is FQGNSA. The CDR3 extends over 13 amino acids. V lost 5 bases to trimming and J lost 4 bases, with 9 bases between them. The CDR3 DNA reads TGTGCCAGCAGCCCGGACTCTTACAATGAGCAGTTCTTC. Amino acids: CASSPDSYNEQFF.

Only a few counts were recorded for this clonotype. The J gene is TRBJ2-1, the V gene TRBV5-4; 13 bases fit TRBD2. Trimming removed 3 bases from V and 9 bases from J; junction bases left unmatched: 6. The CDR3 has 15 residues. Germline V gene data show CDR1 as SGHNT and CDR2 as YYREEE (reference sequence). CDR3 coding DNA: TGTGCCAGCAGCTCCAGGACTAGCGGGAGAAGTGAGCAGTTCTTC. Encoded protein: CASSSRTSGRSEQFF.

This clonotype occurred a few times. J is TRBJ2-1 and V is TRBV7-2; a possible D gene is TRBD1 (5 bases). With 2 bases removed from V and 9 bases from J, the gap between germline ends came to 8 bases. Germline assignment: CDR1 SGHTA and CDR2 FQGNSA. The CDR3 loop spans 12 amino acids. The CDR3 bases are TGTGCCAGCAGCTTATATGGGGCTGAGCAGTTCTTC. Amino acids: CASSLYGAEQFF.

This clonotype has a handful of counts. The chain carries TRBV19 and TRBJ2-1, with 8 positions matching TRBD2. The CDR3 contains 14 residues. V shed 3 bases and J 8 bases; nucleotides not matched to a gene: 6. Germline CDR1 reads LNHDA; CDR2 reads SQIVND (reference sequence). The CDR3 DNA is TGTGCCAGTAGTATCCGAGCGGGAGCAGATGAGCAGTTCTTC. Residues: CASSIRAGADEQFF.

Only a few counts were recorded for this clonotype. The chain links TRBV10-3 to TRBJ1-3; a possible D gene is TRBD1 (5 bases). The germline V gene encodes CDR1 ENHRY and CDR2 SYGVKD. The CDR3 has 12 amino acids. The ends were cut back, 9 bases at V and 1 base at J, with 7 bases in the middle. CDR3: CAIQGSGNTIYF. CDR3 coding DNA: TGTGCCATTCAGGGATCTGGAAACACCATATATTTT.

A single count supports this clonotype. V gene TRBV12-3 or TRBV12-4 combines with J gene TRBJ1-4; a possible D gene is TRBD1 (5 bases). The CDR3 length is 16 residues. Trimming cost V 1 base and J 6 bases, with 15 bases left between them. CDR3 nucleotide sequence: TGTGCCAGCAGTTTAGGCCTTAGGGGCCGGGATGAAAAACTGTTTTTT. This codes for CASSLGLRGRDEKLFF.

In its sample, this clonotype was seen a few times. The genes are TRBV25-1 and TRBJ2-5; either TRBD1 or TRBD2 may fit D (5 bases each). CDR1 and CDR2 from the germline V gene are MGHDK and SYGVNS. The CDR3 spans 16 residues. V gave up 3 bases and J gave up 1 base, with 15 bases separating them. CDR3 sequence: CASSEGRGVIQETQYF. CDR3 bases: TGTGCCAGCAGTGAGGGGAGAGGGGTCATCCAAGAGACCCAGTACTTC.

The chain employs TRBV11-2 and TRBJ2-1; tentatively, D is TRBD2 (5 bases). The CDR3 has 15 residues. V lost 4 bases to trimming and J lost 0 bases, with 10 bases between them. The germline V gene encodes CDR1 SGHAT and CDR2 FQNNGV. This CDR3 is CASSSAGSSYNEQFF. CDR3 DNA: TGTGCCAGCAGCTCCGCGGGCTCCTCCTACAATGAGCAGTTCTTC.

In this sample, this clonotype turned up a few times. This rearrangement joins TRBV4-1 to TRBJ2-3; TRBD2 matches 7 bases. Germline values: CDR1 MGHRA, CDR2 YSYEKL. The V and J ends lost 0 bases and 0 bases, in that order; junction bases with no gene match: 6. The CDR3 length is 17 residues. CDR3 loop: CASSQDSLAVSTDTQYF. CDR3 coding DNA: TGCGCCAGCAGCCAAGATTCCCTAGCGGTTAGCACAGATACGCAGTATTTT.

This clonotype was seen a few times. In DNA, the CDR3 is TGTGCCAGCAGCCCCACGGTCAGGGCCACCACTGAAGCTTTCTTT. Protein: CASSPTVRATTEAFF. The rearrangement uses TRBV3-1 and TRBJ1-1; TRBD1 might be the D (5 bases). This CDR3 contains 15 residues. Germline V gene sequence: CDR1 LGHDT, CDR2 YNNKEL (reference sequence). V lost 4 bases and J lost 4, with 16 bases in between.

This clonotype was recorded many times. V is TRBV7-2 and J is TRBJ2-5, with D tentatively TRBD1 or TRBD2 (5 bases each). This CDR3 has 17 amino acids. CDR1 and CDR2 from the germline V gene are SGHTA and FQGNSA. Trimming took 4 bases from V and 1 from J, leaving 19 bases between them. CDR3 DNA sequence: TGTGCCAGCAGCTGGGGACCAGCGGCCCAGCCCCAAGAGACCCAGTACTTC. This codes for CASSWGPAAQPQETQYF.

This clonotype was recorded at least ten times. The rearrangement joins TRBV7-2 to TRBJ2-7; D may be TRBD1 or TRBD2 (5 bases each). The length of the CDR3 is 13 residues. V lost 4 bases, J lost 6 bases, and 13 bases lay in between. Germline V gives CDR1 SGHTA, CDR2 FQGNSA. Here the CDR3 reads CASSSSPGTEQYF. For the CDR3, the DNA is TGTGCCAGCAGCTCAAGCCCAGGGACCGAGCAGTACTTC.

V gene TRBV7-2 combines with J gene TRBJ2-5; 7 bases line up with TRBD2. V lost 3 bases, J lost 4 bases, and 5 bases stayed unmatched. Germline V gene sequence: CDR1 SGHTA, CDR2 FQGNSA. This CDR3 has 14 amino acids. The CDR3 coding sequence is TGTGCCAGCAGCTTCGGGACTATAGCAGAGACCCAGTACTTC. Residues: CASSFGTIAETQYF.

The chain is built from TRBV9 and TRBJ2-5, with 10 nucleotides matching TRBD1. Trimming took 7 bases from V and 0 from J; bases not matched to a gene: 3. In germline, CDR1 is SGDLS, CDR2 YYNGEE. The CDR3 sequence is 14 residues long. CDR3 sequence: CASSDRGYQETQYF. CDR3 nucleotides: TGTGCCAGCTCGGACAGGGGGTACCAAGAGACCCAGTACTTC.

This rearrangement joins TRBV19 to TRBJ2-1; TRBD2 is a possible D gene (5 bases). Germline-derived CDR1 and CDR2 are LNHDA and SQIVND (reference sequence). The CDR3 has 14 residues. V was shortened by 4 bases and J by 7 bases, with 14 bases between the two germline ends. The CDR3 here is CASSNGVAKNEQFF. The DNA for the CDR3 is TGTGCCAGTAGTAATGGGGTAGCGAAGAATGAGCAGTTCTTC.

This clonotype was counted between two and nine times. The V call is TRBV5-6, the J call TRBJ2-1; D call uncertain. Germline values: CDR1 SGHDT, CDR2 YYEEEE. V was cut by 4 bases and J by 4 bases, with 12 bases left in between. The CDR3 loop spans 14 amino acids. The CDR3 reads CASSPAGEYNEQFF. CDR3 in DNA: TGTGCCAGCAGCCCCGCTGGAGAGTACAATGAGCAGTTCTTC.

This clonotype was counted many times. CDR3 region: CSAEAGGAGELFF. CDR3 nucleotide sequence: TGCAGTGCGGAAGCGGGAGGGGCCGGGGAGCTGTTTTTT. V is TRBV20-1 and J is TRBJ2-2; 10 bases fit TRBD2. The ends lost 6 bases at V and 6 bases at J; junction bases unmatched: 4. The germline gives CDR1 DFQATT, CDR2 SNEGSKA (reference sequence). The CDR3 has 13 amino acids.

Only a few counts were recorded for this clonotype. This chain links TRBV7-9 with TRBJ1-1; D is uncertain. V gave up 5 bases and J gave up 4 bases, with 14 bases separating them. Germline V gives CDR1 SEHNR, CDR2 FQNEAQ (reference sequence). The CDR3 totals 14 residues. In DNA form, the CDR3 reads TGTGCCAGCAGCCCTCCTGGAGGTAGCACTGAAGCTTTCTTT. It is translated as CASSPPGGSTEAFF.

This clonotype was counted between two and nine times. The chain couples TRBV20-1 to TRBJ2-7; no definite D call. The CDR3 has 12 residues. In germline, CDR1 is DFQATT, CDR2 SNEGSKA (reference sequence). The V end was cut by 3 bases, the J end by 0 bases, with 6 bases between. This CDR3 is CSASAHSYEQYF. CDR3 bases: TGCAGTGCTAGCGCCCACTCCTACGAGCAGTACTTC.